This T cell receptor beta chain was sequenced in a study of OX40 agonist ivuxolimab in advanced cancers. As for the study in general: Hepatocellular carcinoma, melanoma, renal cell or head and neck cancer occurred in dose-escalation patients.

General study points: There was clonal expansion of CD4+ and CD8+ blood T cells by week 6 at 0.1 to 3.0 mg/kg.

Measured with immunoSEQ multiplex PCR; TCRdb has only the in-frame clones, and not every one. The sample includes roughly 26,000 clones, 75% to 90% of them seen just once. The CDR3 loop spans 12 amino acids. Trimming removed 4 bases at V and 7 bases at J, with 11 bases between. Per germline, CDR1 SGHNT and CDR2 YYREEE (reference sequence). Points on this clone: Its antigen is currently unknown.

This chain uses TRBV5-4 with TRBJ1-2, with D hard to call. The input for sequencing was CD4+ or CD8+ T cells sorted from blood, taken in a trial of the OX40 agonist ivuxolimab. This receptor was obtained from an adult with an advanced solid tumor such as melanoma, head and neck, liver or kidney cancer. The CDR3 nucleotides are TGTGCCAGCAGCCAAGATCCAAGTGGCTACACCTTC. It yields the protein CASSQDPSGYTF.